A selection of T cell receptor beta chains follows, all from one sample in a study of blood T cell repertoires in COVID-19. The repertoire was sequenced with immunoSEQ multiplex PCR; TCRdb's copy has only in-frame clones and lacks some. This table has 300,000 to 350,000 clones, 90% appearing once. The sequenced material came from peripheral blood. Source of these receptors: a young woman with COVID-19, enrolled during active disease. Both conserved end residues are part of each CDR3. D genes are given only for firm matches. Clone size is given for some rows only: seen once, a few or many times, or a class if the clone is expanded.

j_gene: TRBJ1-2; abundance: NA; d_gene: NA; v_gene: TRBV20-1; CDR3nt: TGCAGTGCGGCTCGGGGGGAAGGCTACACCTTC; CDR3aa: CSAARGEGYTF
j_gene: TRBJ1-4; abundance: NA; d_gene: TRBD1; v_gene: TRBV2; CDR3nt: TGTGCCAGCAGTGGGGACAGTAATGAAAAACTGTTTTTT; CDR3aa: CASSGDSNEKLFF
j_gene: TRBJ2-5; abundance: NA; d_gene: TRBD1; v_gene: TRBV6-5; CDR3nt: TGTGCCAGCCTCCGGGACAGGGGGGGAAGAGAGACCCAGTACTTC; CDR3aa: CASLRDRGGRETQYF
j_gene: TRBJ1-3; abundance: NA; d_gene: NA; v_gene: TRBV7-5; CDR3nt: TGTGTCAGAAGCTTAGAGCGGGGGCTGAGGGGAAACACCATATATTTT; CDR3aa: CVRSLERGLRGNTIYF
j_gene: TRBJ2-2; abundance: NA; d_gene: TRBD2; v_gene: TRBV11-2; CDR3nt: TGTGCCAGCAGCTCCCGGGGGACTAGCGGGAGAATGAGCCTCGGGGAGCTGTTTTTT; CDR3aa: CASSSRGTSGRMSLGELFF
j_gene: TRBJ2-7; abundance: NA; d_gene: NA; v_gene: TRBV14; CDR3nt: TGTGCCAGCAGCCAGACTCGCCCGGGGGAGCAGTACTTC; CDR3aa: CASSQTRPGEQYF
j_gene: TRBJ2-7; abundance: NA; d_gene: NA; v_gene: TRBV3-1/TRBV3-2; CDR3nt: TGTGCCAGCATGAAGGGGGATACGTACGAGCAGTACTTC; CDR3aa: CASMKGDTYEQYF
j_gene: TRBJ2-1; abundance: NA; d_gene: NA; v_gene: TRBV11-3; CDR3nt: TGTGCCAGCAGCTTAGATGGGGCGGGGACGCAGTTCTTC; CDR3aa: CASSLDGAGTQFF
j_gene: TRBJ2-7; abundance: NA; d_gene: NA; v_gene: TRBV13; CDR3nt: TGTGCCAGCAGCTTAGAGCGGGCTGCGACCGAGCAGTACTTC; CDR3aa: CASSLERAATEQYF
j_gene: TRBJ1-2; abundance: NA; d_gene: TRBD1; v_gene: TRBV19; CDR3nt: TGTGCCAGTAGGACACAGGGGGCGGAGGGCTACACCTTC; CDR3aa: CASRTQGAEGYTF
j_gene: TRBJ1-2; abundance: NA; d_gene: TRBD1; v_gene: TRBV30; CDR3nt: TGTGCCTGGAGTACCAACCTACAGGGGCCGTATGGCTACACCTTC; CDR3aa: CAWSTNLQGPYGYTF
j_gene: TRBJ2-7; abundance: NA; d_gene: TRBD2; v_gene: TRBV27; CDR3nt: TGTGCCAGCAGTCGAGCGGGACCAGTCCTCTACGAGCAGTACTTC; CDR3aa: CASSRAGPVLYEQYF
j_gene: TRBJ1-3; abundance: NA; d_gene: NA; v_gene: TRBV2; CDR3nt: TGTGCCAGCAGGGGGCAAGGAAACACCATATATTTT; CDR3aa: CASRGQGNTIYF
j_gene: TRBJ2-5; abundance: once; d_gene: NA; v_gene: TRBV14; CDR3nt: TGTGCCAGCAGCCAGTTCAGGGCCGAGACCCAGTACTTC; CDR3aa: CASSQFRAETQYF
j_gene: TRBJ2-7; abundance: NA; d_gene: NA; v_gene: TRBV18; CDR3nt: TGTGCCAGCTCAGGGGGCACCCGCGAGGACGAGCAGTACTTC; CDR3aa: CASSGGTREDEQYF
j_gene: TRBJ2-7; abundance: once; d_gene: TRBD1; v_gene: TRBV6-6; CDR3nt: TGTGCCAGCAGCCGCACAGGGGATCCCTTCTACGAGCAGTACTTC; CDR3aa: CASSRTGDPFYEQYF
j_gene: TRBJ2-1; abundance: NA; d_gene: NA; v_gene: TRBV3-1/TRBV3-2; CDR3nt: TGTGCCAGCAGCCCCCCTTTACGGGAGAGCTACAATGAGCAGTTCTTC; CDR3aa: CASSPPLRESYNEQFF
j_gene: TRBJ2-2; abundance: NA; d_gene: NA; v_gene: TRBV3-1/TRBV3-2; CDR3nt: TGTGCCAAGCGGAGGGTCAGCACCGGGGAGCTGTTTTTT; CDR3aa: CAKRRVSTGELFF
j_gene: TRBJ2-6; abundance: once; d_gene: TRBD1; v_gene: TRBV3-1/TRBV3-2; CDR3nt: TGTGCCAGCATCAGGACAGGCCCGGGGGGGGCCAACGTCCTGACTTTC; CDR3aa: CASIRTGPGGANVLTF
j_gene: TRBJ2-4; abundance: NA; d_gene: TRBD2; v_gene: TRBV7-2; CDR3nt: TGTGCCAGCAGCTCCCCATTAGCGGGAGGGCCCCGGATCAAGTACTTC; CDR3aa: CASSSPLAGGPRIKYF
j_gene: TRBJ2-1; abundance: NA; d_gene: NA; v_gene: TRBV4-1; CDR3nt: TGCGCCAGCAGCCAGGCCGCCGAGGGGGATTACAATGAGCAGTTCTTC; CDR3aa: CASSQAAEGDYNEQFF
j_gene: TRBJ2-1; abundance: NA; d_gene: NA; v_gene: TRBV1; CDR3nt: TGCACCAGCAACCGTCACAGGGGGCGAGGGCATGAGCAGTTCTTC; CDR3aa: CTSNRHRGRGHEQFF
j_gene: TRBJ2-5; abundance: NA; d_gene: TRBD1; v_gene: TRBV12-3/TRBV12-4; CDR3nt: TGTGCCAGCAGTTTGGGACAGGAGACCCAGTACTTC; CDR3aa: CASSLGQETQYF